This TCR beta chain was retrieved from a study of T cell responses to AZD1222 COVID-19 vaccine. Study outcomes and limitations: Most donors were white British and more were female, and clonal diversity was possibly underestimated. At study baseline, merely six AZD1222 recipients were seropositive. Unmutated variant regions are reportedly the target of nearly half of TCRs that are spike-specific.

With respect to this clone: As yet, its antigen is unknown.

Method: immunoSEQ multiplex PCR; TCRdb's copy keeps in-frame clones and lacks some. The table includes fewer than 200,000 clones, 87% detected once. Germline-derived CDR1 and CDR2 are WNHNN and SYGVQD (reference sequence). CDR3 length equals 16 residues. The V and J ends lost 6 bases and 0 bases respectively, with 17 bases between them. Combined were second doses at about 4 or about 12 weeks. The material was peripheral blood, obtained 28 days after the second AZD1222 dose. V and J are TRBV10-1 and TRBJ1-1; tentatively, D is TRBD1 (6 bases). This clonotype was sampled from an adult who received the AZD1222 COVID-19 vaccine. The CDR3 region has the DNA TGCGCCAGCAGCCCGACCGGGACACCGATGAACACTGAAGCTTTCTTT. It specifies CASSPTGTPMNTEAFF.